The sequence of this T cell receptor beta chain was determined in a study of T-cell memory formation after mild COVID-19. Study-level points and caveats: CD4+ bias marked clones expanding day 15 to 37, unlike balanced contracting clones.

In TCRdb, the 5' RACE reads were re-called with MiXCR into one record per CDR3 protein. This sample has approximately 210,000 distinct CDR3 sequences; 15% to 20% occur once, and the top ten carry around 2.4%. On this clonotype: Its target is not known.

This clonotype was sampled from an adult woman who had mild COVID-19 (a few samples of this study predate the infection). Cell type and time point are not known. Sequenced material: PBMCs or a T cell subset sorted from them (not recorded which).

DNA for the CDR3: TGCAGCGTTGAAGGGCCGGGGGGCCTATGGGAGACCCAGTACTTC. It is translated as CSVEGPGGLWETQYF. The chain is built from TRBV29-1 and TRBJ2-5; tentative D call: TRBD2 (7 bases). CDR1 and CDR2 (germline): SQVTM, ANQGSEA. The CDR3 has 15 residues. Trimming removed 1 base at V and 5 bases at J, with 17 bases between.